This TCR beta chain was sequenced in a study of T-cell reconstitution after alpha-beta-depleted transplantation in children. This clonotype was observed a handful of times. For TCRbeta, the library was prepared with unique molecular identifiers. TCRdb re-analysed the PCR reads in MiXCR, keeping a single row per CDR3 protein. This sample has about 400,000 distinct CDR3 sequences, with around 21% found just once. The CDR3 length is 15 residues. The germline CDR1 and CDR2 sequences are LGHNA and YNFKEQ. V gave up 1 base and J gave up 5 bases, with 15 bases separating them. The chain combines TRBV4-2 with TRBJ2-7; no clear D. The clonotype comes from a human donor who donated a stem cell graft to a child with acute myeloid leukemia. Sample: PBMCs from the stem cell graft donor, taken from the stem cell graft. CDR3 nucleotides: TGTGCCAGCAGCCAAGGGGGAACCGGCCCCGACGAGCAGTACTTC. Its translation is CASSQGGTGPDEQYF.